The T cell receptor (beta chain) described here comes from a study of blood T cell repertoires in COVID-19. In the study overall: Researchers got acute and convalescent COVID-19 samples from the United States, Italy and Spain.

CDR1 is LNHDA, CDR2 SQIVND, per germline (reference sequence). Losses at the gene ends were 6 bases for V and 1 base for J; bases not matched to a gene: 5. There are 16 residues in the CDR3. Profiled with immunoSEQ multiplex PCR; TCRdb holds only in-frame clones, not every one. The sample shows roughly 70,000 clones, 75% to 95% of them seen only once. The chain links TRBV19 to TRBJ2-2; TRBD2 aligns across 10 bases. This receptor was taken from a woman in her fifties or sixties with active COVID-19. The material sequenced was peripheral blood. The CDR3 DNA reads TGTGCCAGTAGCACCTTAGCGGGAGGGAACACCGGGGAGCTGTTTTTT. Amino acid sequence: CASSTLAGGNTGELFF.